These 9 T cell receptor beta chains were sequenced from one sample in a study of T cells after yellow fever vaccination. TCRdb fed the 5' RACE reads into MiXCR, producing one record per CDR3 protein. The data show under 500,000 distinct CDR3 sequences, 15% to 20% seen once. Sample: PBMCs, taken before the yellow fever booster vaccination. Receptors originate from a man younger than 30 who received the YFV17D yellow fever vaccine.

The chain employs TRBV12-3 or TRBV12-4 and TRBJ1-2; TRBD1 is a possible D gene (5 bases). V was shortened by 5 bases and J by 8 bases, with 15 bases between the two germline ends. The CDR3 covers 13 residues. Here the CDR3 reads CASSIGTVAGYTF. In DNA form, the CDR3 reads TGTGCCAGCAGTATTGGGACCGTAGCGGGCTACACCTTC.

This clonotype appeared a few times. This rearrangement joins TRBV20-1 to TRBJ1-4; a weak D match, TRBD1 (5 bases). The CDR3 has 13 residues. CDR1 and CDR2 (germline): DFQATT, SNEGSKA (reference sequence). Trimming took off 6 bases at V and 7 bases at J, with 15 bases between the two ends. The CDR3 DNA reads as TGCAGTGCAGCAGGGACCGGCGCTGAAAAACTGTTTTTT. This translates into CSAAGTGAEKLFF.

The rearrangement links TRBV5-1 to TRBJ2-2; D call uncertain. This CDR3 spans 15 amino acids. Trimming stripped 0 bases from V and 1 base from J, with 7 bases between. From germline, CDR1 is SGHRS and CDR2 YFSETQ. CDR3 DNA: TGCGCCAGCAGCTTGGAGACGGGGAACACCGGGGAGCTGTTTTTT. It is translated as CASSLETGNTGELFF.

In its sample, this clonotype was seen a few times. V is TRBV2 and J is TRBJ1-6, with D possibly matching TRBD1 (6 bases). CDR1 SNHLY and CDR2 FYNNEI come from the germline V gene. With 11 bases removed from V and 2 bases from J, the gap between germline ends came to 16 bases. The CDR3 is 15 residues long. The DNA of the CDR3 is TGTGCCGGGGGTAGAGAGGGGGCCTATAATTCACCCCTCCACTTT. Amino acid sequence: CAGGREGAYNSPLHF.

The sample holds a few counts of this clonotype. The V gene is TRBV9, the J gene TRBJ2-1, with D perhaps assigned TRBD1 or TRBD2 (6 bases each). The CDR3 totals 13 residues. CDR1 is SGDLS, CDR2 YYNGEE, per germline. Trimming removed 4 bases from V and 8 bases from J, with 13 bases in between. Written as DNA, the CDR3 is TGTGCCAGCAGCCGGGGGCCTTTGGATGAGCAGTTCTTC. Protein sequence: CASSRGPLDEQFF.

The chain couples TRBV15 to TRBJ2-2; 7 positions match TRBD1. The CDR3 length is 14 residues. Germline V lookup: CDR1 LNHNV, CDR2 YYDKDF (reference sequence). V was pared by 3 bases and J by 4 bases, with 2 bases of the junction left unmatched. The CDR3 DNA reads as TGTGCCACCAGCAGGGACAGGCCCACCGGGGAGCTGTTTTTT. The encoded protein is CATSRDRPTGELFF.

The J gene is TRBJ1-2, the V gene TRBV9; 7 positions agree with TRBD1. From germline, CDR1 is SGDLS and CDR2 YYNGEE. This CDR3 comprises 16 residues. J lost 3 bases, V lost 4 bases, and 12 bases had no gene match. CDR3 DNA sequence: TGTGCCAGCAGCAACTTCGAACAGGGGACTTACTATGGCTACACCTTC. This translates into CASSNFEQGTYYGYTF.

This clonotype has ten or more counts. This chain joins TRBV4-1 and TRBJ2-3; the match to TRBD2 covers 8 bases. Trimming at V came to 11 bases and at J to 0 bases, leaving 10 bases not matched to a gene. Germline V gene sequence: CDR1 MGHRA, CDR2 YSYEKL. The CDR3 sequence is 15 residues long. This chain's CDR3 is CAAKLAAISTDTQYF. Here the CDR3 DNA reads TGCGCCGCCAAACTAGCGGCGATTAGCACAGATACGCAGTATTTT.

This clonotype showed up just a few times. The gene calls are TRBV7-2 and TRBJ1-1; TRBD1 is a possible D gene (5 bases). V was shortened by 5 bases and J by 0 bases, with 10 bases between the two germline ends. Germline CDR1 reads SGHTA; CDR2 reads FQGNSA. The CDR3 totals 14 residues. DNA for the CDR3: TGTGCCAGCAGCCGACAGCGATTGAACACTGAAGCTTTCTTT. Translating gives CASSRQRLNTEAFF.